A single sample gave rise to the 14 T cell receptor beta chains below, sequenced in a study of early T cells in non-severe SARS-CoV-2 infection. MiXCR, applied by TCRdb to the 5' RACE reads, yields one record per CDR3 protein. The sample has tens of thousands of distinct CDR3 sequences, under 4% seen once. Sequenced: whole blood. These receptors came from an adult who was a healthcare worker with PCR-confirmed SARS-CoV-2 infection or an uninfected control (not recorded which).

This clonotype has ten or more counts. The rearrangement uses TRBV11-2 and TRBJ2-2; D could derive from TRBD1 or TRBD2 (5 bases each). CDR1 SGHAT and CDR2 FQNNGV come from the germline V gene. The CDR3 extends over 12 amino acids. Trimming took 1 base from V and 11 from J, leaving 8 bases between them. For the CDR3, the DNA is TGTGCCAGCAGCTTAGCGGGGCTAGAGCTGTTTTTT. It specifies CASSLAGLELFF.

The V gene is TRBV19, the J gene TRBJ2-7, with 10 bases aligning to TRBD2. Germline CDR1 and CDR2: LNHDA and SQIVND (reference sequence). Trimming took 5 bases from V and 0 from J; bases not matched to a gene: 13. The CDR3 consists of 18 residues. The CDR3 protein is CASSPPGALAGNSYEQYF. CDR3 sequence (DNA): TGTGCCAGTAGTCCCCCAGGGGCACTAGCGGGGAACTCCTACGAGCAGTACTTC. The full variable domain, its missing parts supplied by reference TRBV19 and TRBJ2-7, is DGGITQSPKYLFRKEGQNVTLSCEQNLNHDAMYWYRQDPGQGLRLIYYSQIVNDFQKGDIAEGYSVSREKKESFPLTVTSAQKNPTAFYLCASSPPGALAGNSYEQYFGPGTRLTVT.

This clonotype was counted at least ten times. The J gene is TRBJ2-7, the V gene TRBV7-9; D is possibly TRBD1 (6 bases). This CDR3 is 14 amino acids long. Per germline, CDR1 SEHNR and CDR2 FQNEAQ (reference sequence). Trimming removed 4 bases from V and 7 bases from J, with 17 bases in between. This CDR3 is CASSSPQGRSEQYF. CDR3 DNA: TGTGCCAGCAGCTCACCCCAGGGGCGTAGTGAGCAGTACTTC. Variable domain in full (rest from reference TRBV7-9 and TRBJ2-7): DTGVSQNPRHKITKRGQNVTFRCDPISEHNRLYWYRQTLGQGPEFLTYFQNEAQLEKSRLLSDRFSAERPKGSFSTLEIQRTEQGDSAMYLCASSSPQGRSEQYFGPGTRLTVT.

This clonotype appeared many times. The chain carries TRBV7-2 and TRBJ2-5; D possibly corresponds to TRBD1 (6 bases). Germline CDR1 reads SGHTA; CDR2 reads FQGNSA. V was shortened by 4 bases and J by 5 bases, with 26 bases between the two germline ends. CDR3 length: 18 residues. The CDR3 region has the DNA TGTGCCAGCAGCTACAGGGTAGGCGGCAGCTCTTTACGGGAGACCCAGTACTTC. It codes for CASSYRVGGSSLRETQYF.

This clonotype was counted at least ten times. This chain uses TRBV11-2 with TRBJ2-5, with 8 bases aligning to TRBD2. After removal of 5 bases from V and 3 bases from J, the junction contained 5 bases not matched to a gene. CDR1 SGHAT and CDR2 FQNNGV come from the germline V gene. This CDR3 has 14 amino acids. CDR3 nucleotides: TGTGCCAGCAGCCGCGGGGGGAAGGAAGAGACCCAGTACTTC. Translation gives CASSRGGKEETQYF.

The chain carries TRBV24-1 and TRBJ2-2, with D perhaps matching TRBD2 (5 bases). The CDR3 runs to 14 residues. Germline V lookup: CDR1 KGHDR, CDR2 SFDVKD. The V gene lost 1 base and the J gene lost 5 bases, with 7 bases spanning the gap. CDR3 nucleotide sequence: TGTGCCACCAGTGATTTTCGGGGAACCGGGGAGCTGTTTTTT. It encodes CATSDFRGTGELFF.

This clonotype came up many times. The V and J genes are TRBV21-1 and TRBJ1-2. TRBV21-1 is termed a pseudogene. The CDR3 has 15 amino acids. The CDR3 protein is CASSKAWPSRCGYTF. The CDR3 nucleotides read TGTGCCAGCAGCAAGGCTTGGCCGAGTAGATGTGGCTACACCTTC.

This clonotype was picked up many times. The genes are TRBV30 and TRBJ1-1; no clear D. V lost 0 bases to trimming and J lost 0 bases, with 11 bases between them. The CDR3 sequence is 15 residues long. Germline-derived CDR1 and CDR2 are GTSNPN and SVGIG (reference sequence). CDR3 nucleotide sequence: TGTGCCTGGAGTGTATCGGGAAGGATGAACACTGAAGCTTTCTTT. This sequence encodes CAWSVSGRMNTEAFF.

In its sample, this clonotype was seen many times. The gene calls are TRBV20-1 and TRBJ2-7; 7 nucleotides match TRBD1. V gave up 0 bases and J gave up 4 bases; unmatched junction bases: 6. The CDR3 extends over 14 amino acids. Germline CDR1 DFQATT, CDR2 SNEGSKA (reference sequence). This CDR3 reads CSARDGDRAYEQYF. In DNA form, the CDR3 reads TGCAGTGCTAGAGATGGTGACAGGGCGTACGAGCAGTACTTC.

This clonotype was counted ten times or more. DNA of the CDR3: TGTGCCAGCAGCCGATCTTTCCGGGACCTCGGAGGAGAGACCCAGTACTTC. It codes for CASSRSFRDLGGETQYF. The J gene is TRBJ2-5, the V gene TRBV3-1; possibly TRBD1 or TRBD2 for D (5 bases each). The CDR3 loop spans 17 amino acids. V was trimmed by 4 bases and J by 4 bases, leaving 22 bases between them. CDR1 and CDR2 from the germline V gene are LGHDT and YNNKEL (reference sequence).

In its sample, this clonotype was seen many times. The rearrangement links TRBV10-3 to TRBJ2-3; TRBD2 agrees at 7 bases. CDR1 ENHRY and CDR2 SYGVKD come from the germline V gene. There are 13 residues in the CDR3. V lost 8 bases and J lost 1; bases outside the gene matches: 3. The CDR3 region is CAIGTSGTDTQYF. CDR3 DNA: TGTGCCATCGGCACTAGCGGCACAGATACGCAGTATTTT.

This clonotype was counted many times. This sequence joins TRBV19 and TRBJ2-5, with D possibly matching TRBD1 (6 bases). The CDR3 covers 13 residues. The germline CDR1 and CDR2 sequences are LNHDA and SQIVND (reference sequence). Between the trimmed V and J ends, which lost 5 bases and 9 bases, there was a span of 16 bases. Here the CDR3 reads CASSPGTFVAQYF. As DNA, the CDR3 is TGTGCCAGTAGTCCGGGGACATTCGTGGCCCAGTACTTC.

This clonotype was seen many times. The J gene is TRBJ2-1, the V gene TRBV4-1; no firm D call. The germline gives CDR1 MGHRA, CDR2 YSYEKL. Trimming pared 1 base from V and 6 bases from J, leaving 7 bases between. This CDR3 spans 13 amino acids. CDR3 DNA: TGCGCCAGCAGCCAAGGGAAGGTCAATGAGCAGTTCTTC. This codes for CASSQGKVNEQFF.

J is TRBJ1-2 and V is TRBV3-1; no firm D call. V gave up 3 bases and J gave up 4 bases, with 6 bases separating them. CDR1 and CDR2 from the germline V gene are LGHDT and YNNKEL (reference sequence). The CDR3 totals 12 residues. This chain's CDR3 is CASSQALYGYTF. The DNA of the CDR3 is TGTGCCAGCAGCCAGGCCCTCTATGGCTACACCTTC.